The clone carrying this T cell receptor beta chain has ten or more counts. The antigen is not known. These data belong to a study of T-cell memory formation after mild COVID-19. A 5'RACE reaction primed in the constant segment made cDNA libraries of TCR alpha and TCR beta, and these carried sample barcodes and UMIs. MiXCR was run by TCRdb on the 5' RACE reads, yielding one entry per CDR3 protein. The table shows 30,000 to 45,000 distinct CDR3 sequences, with approximately 10% occurring only once. Germline assignment: CDR1 SGHTA and CDR2 FQGNSA. Trimming removed 7 bases at V and 2 bases at J, with 11 bases between. The CDR3 length is 14 residues. Broader study findings: The second-wave clones peaking on day 37 were not confirmed as SARS-CoV-2-specific.

The clonotype was recovered from a man younger than 35 who had mild COVID-19 (a few samples of this study predate the infection). Cell type and time point are not known. V usage is TRBV7-2 and J usage is TRBJ1-4; no clear D gene. The specimen sequenced was PBMCs or a T cell subset sorted from them (not recorded which). The CDR3 DNA reads as TGTGCCAGCAAATTAGGAGTTACTAATGAAAAACTGTTTTTT. Protein sequence: CASKLGVTNEKLFF.